This TCR beta chain was obtained from a study of regulatory T cells in long-lasting Graves disease. V lost 6 bases and J lost 4; bases outside the gene matches: 4. Germline CDR1 reads SQVTM; CDR2 reads ANQGSEA. CDR3 length: 13 amino acids. The authors built TCR beta libraries using iRepertoire HTBI primers and Arm-PCR of CDR3 regions. TCRdb reanalysed the multiplex PCR reads using MiXCR and keeps one entry per CDR3 protein. The sample lists about 470,000 distinct CDR3 sequences; roughly 21% were seen once. As to time point: persistent/refractory GD, antithyroid drugs over 5 years with positive TRAb. The TCR library was made from RNA extracted from PBMCs.

The TCR was taken from a female donor with Graves disease. The sequences come from peripheral blood mononuclear cells (PBMCs), collected when the disease was refractory, from a patient treated with antithyroid drugs. This chain joins TRBV29-1 and TRBJ2-3; 10 nucleotides agree with TRBD2. CDR3: CSVQGLASDTQYF. The CDR3 coding sequence is TGCAGCGTACAGGGACTAGCGTCAGATACGCAGTATTTT.